These T cell receptor beta chains were read from a single sample in a study of shared clonotypes between healthy human individuals. Method: immunoSEQ multiplex PCR; TCRdb's copy keeps in-frame clones and lacks some. The sample contains about 2.4 million clones, approximately 93% of which appear only once. The specimen was naive CD4+ T cells from PBMCs. The receptor set was obtained from a man aged 18 to 29 in good health. Some clones in this sample may be carry-over from other donors' samples. Each CDR3 is given with its conserved first and last residue. D genes are given only for firm matches. Some rows have no size entry. The others give once, few or many, or a class for an expanded clone.

j_call | clone_size | v_call | d_call | cdr3_nt | cdr3_aa
TRBJ2-2 | . | TRBV9 | TRBD1 | TGTGCCAGCAGCGCCCAGGGGGCGGCCGGGGAGCTGTTTTTT | CASSAQGAAGELFF
TRBJ1-5 | . | TRBV7-2 | . | TGTGCCAGCGGGGGTGGGGGCAATCAGCCCCAGCATTTT | CASGGGGNQPQHF
TRBJ1-5 | . | TRBV28 | TRBD1 | TGTGCCAGCAGTCAGACAGGGGGCTATCAGCCCCAGCATTTT | CASSQTGGYQPQHF
TRBJ1-3 | . | TRBV5-1 | . | TGCGCCAGCAGCTTGAGTCCACAGGGTACGGGAAACACCATATATTTT | CASSLSPQGTGNTIYF
TRBJ2-1 | once | TRBV5-4 | . | TGTGCCAGCAGCCCCGGGACCGGGCCGAGCTCCTACAATGAGCAGTTCTTC | CASSPGTGPSSYNEQFF
TRBJ1-4 | . | TRBV7-8 | . | TGTGCCAGCAGCTGGTCCGGAGGTGAAAAACTGTTTTTT | CASSWSGGEKLFF
TRBJ2-1 | . | TRBV18 | TRBD2 | TGTGCCAGCTCACCCCGATTAGCGGGAGTCTACAATGAGCAGTTCTTC | CASSPRLAGVYNEQFF
TRBJ1-1 | . | TRBV6-6 | TRBD1 | TGTGCCAGCAGTAGACAGGGGCCTGAAGCTTTCTTT | CASSRQGPEAFF
TRBJ2-1 | . | TRBV6-5 | . | TGTGCCAGCAGTTACTCGACGCGCTTGGGGCAGTTCTTC | CASSYSTRLGQFF
TRBJ2-1 | . | TRBV4-1 | TRBD2 | TGCGCCAGCAGCCAGCGACTAGCGGGAGGGCCCACTGAGCAGTTCTTC | CASSQRLAGGPTEQFF
TRBJ1-3 | once | TRBV7-3 | . | TGTGCCAGCAGCTTAGGACGGAGCTCTGGAAACACCATATATTTT | CASSLGRSSGNTIYF
TRBJ2-3 | . | TRBV29-1 | TRBD2 | TGCAGCGTTGAATTGGGGGCGGGAGGTGCGGATACGCAGTATTTT | CSVELGAGGADTQYF
TRBJ1-2 | few | TRBV27 | TRBD1 | TGTGCCAGCAGTCCGAGGACAGGGGCGTCTAATGGCTACACCTTC | CASSPRTGASNGYTF
TRBJ2-7 | . | TRBV18 | . | TGTGCCAGCTCACCAACAGGAGTTGGTGGGCAGTACTTC | CASSPTGVGGQYF
TRBJ1-2 | . | TRBV27 | TRBD1 | TGTGCCAGCAGCTCGGACAGGAACTATGGCTACACCTTC | CASSSDRNYGYTF
TRBJ1-1 | . | TRBV5-1 | TRBD1 | TGCGCCAGCAGCTTACAGGGGGCTGAAGCTTTCTTT | CASSLQGAEAFF
TRBJ2-7 | . | TRBV7-2 | . | TGTGCCAGCAGCCCGGGTACCTTCCGCTCCTACGAGCAGTACTTC | CASSPGTFRSYEQYF
TRBJ2-3 | . | TRBV9 | TRBD2 | TGTGCCAGCAGCGCCAGCTGGGGCGGGGGGTCCGTCACAGATACGCAGTATTTT | CASSASWGGGSVTDTQYF
TRBJ2-5 | . | TRBV9 | TRBD1 | TGTGCCAGCAGCGCCGGACAGGGAGACATGACCCAGTACTTC | CASSAGQGDMTQYF
TRBJ1-2 | . | TRBV9 | . | TGTGCCAGCAGCGTAGGGGTTTCGGGGGGAAACCGATATGGCTACACCTTC | CASSVGVSGGNRYGYTF
TRBJ1-3 | . | TRBV19 | . | TGTGCCAGTAGTCCCACAGTTATTGGAAACACCATATATTTT | CASSPTVIGNTIYF
TRBJ1-2 | . | TRBV28 | . | TGTGCCAGCAGCCCTAACTATGGCTACACCTTC | CASSPNYGYTF
TRBJ1-2 | . | TRBV14 | TRBD1 | TGTGCCAGCAGCCTACAGGGGGCTGTTGGCTATGGCTACACCTTC | CASSLQGAVGYGYTF
TRBJ1-4 | . | TRBV10-3 | . | TGTGCCATCAGTGACAGTGGTTCAAACGAAAAACTGTTTTTT | CAISDSGSNEKLFF
TRBJ2-1 | few | TRBV2 | TRBD2 | TGTGCCAGCAGCGAGAGCGGGAGAGAGTTCTTC | CASSESGREFF
TRBJ1-4 | . | TRBV28 | . | TGTGCCAGCAGCCCCCCGGTGGGGGGCCGTAATGAAAAACTGTTTTTT | CASSPPVGGRNEKLFF